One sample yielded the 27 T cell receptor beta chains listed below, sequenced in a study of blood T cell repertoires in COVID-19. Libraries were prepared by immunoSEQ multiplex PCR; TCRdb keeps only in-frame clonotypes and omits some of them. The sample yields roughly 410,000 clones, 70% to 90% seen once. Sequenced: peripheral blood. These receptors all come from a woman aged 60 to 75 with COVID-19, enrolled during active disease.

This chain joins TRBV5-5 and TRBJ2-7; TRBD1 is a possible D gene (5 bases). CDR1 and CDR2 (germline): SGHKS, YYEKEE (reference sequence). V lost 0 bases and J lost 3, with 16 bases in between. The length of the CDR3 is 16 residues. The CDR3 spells CASSLGWGRRNYEQYF. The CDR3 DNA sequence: TGTGCCAGCAGCTTGGGTTGGGGCAGGCGAAACTACGAGCAGTACTTC.

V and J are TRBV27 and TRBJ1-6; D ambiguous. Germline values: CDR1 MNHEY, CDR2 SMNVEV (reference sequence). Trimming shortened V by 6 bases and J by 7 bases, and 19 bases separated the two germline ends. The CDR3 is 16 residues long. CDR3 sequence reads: CASSSAGGRLNSPLHF. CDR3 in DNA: TGTGCCAGCAGCTCTGCAGGCGGACGACTAAATTCACCCCTCCACTTT.

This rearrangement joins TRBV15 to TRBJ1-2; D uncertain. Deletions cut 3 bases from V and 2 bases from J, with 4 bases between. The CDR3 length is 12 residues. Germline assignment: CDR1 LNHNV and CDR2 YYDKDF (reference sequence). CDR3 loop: CATSSSNYGYTF. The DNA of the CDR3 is TGTGCCACCAGCAGTTCGAACTATGGCTACACCTTC.

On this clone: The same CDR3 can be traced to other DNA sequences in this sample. CDR3 bases: TGTGCCAGCAGTTACTCTGGCGGGAATCAGCCCCAGCATTTT. Residues: CASSYSGGNQPQHF. This chain uses TRBV6-5 with TRBJ1-5; no definite D call. With 0 bases removed from V and 4 bases from J, the gap between germline ends came to 7 bases. From germline, CDR1 is MNHEY and CDR2 SVGAGI. The CDR3 is 14 amino acids.

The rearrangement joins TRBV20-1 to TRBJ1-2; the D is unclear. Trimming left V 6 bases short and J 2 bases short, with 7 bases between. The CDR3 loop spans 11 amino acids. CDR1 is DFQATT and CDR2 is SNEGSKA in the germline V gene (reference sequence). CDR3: CSASENYGYTF. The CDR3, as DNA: TGCAGTGCAAGCGAGAACTATGGCTACACCTTC.

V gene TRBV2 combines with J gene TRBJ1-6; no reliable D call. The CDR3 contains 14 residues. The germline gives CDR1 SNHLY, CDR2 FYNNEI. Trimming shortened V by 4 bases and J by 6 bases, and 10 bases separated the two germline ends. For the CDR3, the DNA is TGTGCCAGCAGTGCAGTTACATCTAATTCACCCCTCCACTTT. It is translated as CASSAVTSNSPLHF.

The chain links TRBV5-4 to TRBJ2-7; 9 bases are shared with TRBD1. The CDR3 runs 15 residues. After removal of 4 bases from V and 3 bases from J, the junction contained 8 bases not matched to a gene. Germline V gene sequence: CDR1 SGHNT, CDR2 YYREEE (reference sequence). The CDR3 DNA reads TGTGCCAGCAGCCGCCCCGACAGGGGGATCTACGAGCAGTACTTC. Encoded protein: CASSRPDRGIYEQYF. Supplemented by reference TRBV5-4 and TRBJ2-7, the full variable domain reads ETGVTQSPTHLIKTRGQQVTLRCSSQSGHNTVSWYQQALGQGPQFIFQYYREEENGRGNFPPRFSGLQFPNYSSELNVNALELDDSALYLCASSRPDRGIYEQYFGPGTRLTVT.

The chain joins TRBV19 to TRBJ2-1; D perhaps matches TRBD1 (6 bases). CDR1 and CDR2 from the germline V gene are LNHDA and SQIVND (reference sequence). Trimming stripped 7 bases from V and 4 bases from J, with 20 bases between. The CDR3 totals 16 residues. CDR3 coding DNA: TGTGCCAGTACGGGACAACGGGGTACAGGTTACAATGAGCAGTTCTTC. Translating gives CASTGQRGTGYNEQFF.

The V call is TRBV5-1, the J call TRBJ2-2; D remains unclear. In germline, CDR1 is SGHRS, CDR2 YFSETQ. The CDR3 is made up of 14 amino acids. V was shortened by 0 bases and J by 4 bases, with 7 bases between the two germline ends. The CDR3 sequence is CASSLVTTTGELFF. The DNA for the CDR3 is TGCGCCAGCAGCTTGGTAACTACCACCGGGGAGCTGTTTTTT.

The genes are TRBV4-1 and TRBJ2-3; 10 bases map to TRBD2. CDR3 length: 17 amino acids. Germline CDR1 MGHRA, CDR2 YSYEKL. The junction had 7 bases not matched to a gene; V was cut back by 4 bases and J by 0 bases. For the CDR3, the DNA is TGCGCCAGCAGCCGGCAGCGGGGGGGCCAAAGCACAGATACGCAGTATTTT. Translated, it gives CASSRQRGGQSTDTQYF.

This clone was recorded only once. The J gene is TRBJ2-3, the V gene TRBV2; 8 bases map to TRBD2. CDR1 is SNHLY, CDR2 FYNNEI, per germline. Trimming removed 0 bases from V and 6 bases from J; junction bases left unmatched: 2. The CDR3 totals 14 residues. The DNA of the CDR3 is TGTGCCAGCAGTGAAGCTAGCGGGGCTGATACGCAGTATTTT. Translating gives CASSEASGADTQYF.

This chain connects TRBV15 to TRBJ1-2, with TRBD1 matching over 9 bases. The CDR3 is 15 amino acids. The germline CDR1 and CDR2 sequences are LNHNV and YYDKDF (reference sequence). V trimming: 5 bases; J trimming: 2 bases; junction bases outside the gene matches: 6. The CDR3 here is CATSPRGTGNYGYTF. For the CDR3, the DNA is TGTGCCACCAGCCCTCGGGGGACAGGGAACTATGGCTACACCTTC.

The CDR3 coding sequence is TGTGCCAGCACCCCCGGGACAGGGGGCGGTCAGCCCCAGCATTTT. Translation: CASTPGTGGGQPQHF. The chain is built from TRBV6-5 and TRBJ1-5, with TRBD1 identical over 12 bases. Germline V lookup: CDR1 MNHEY, CDR2 SVGAGI. CDR3 length: 15 amino acids. V lost 7 bases, J lost 6 bases, and 7 bases stayed unmatched.

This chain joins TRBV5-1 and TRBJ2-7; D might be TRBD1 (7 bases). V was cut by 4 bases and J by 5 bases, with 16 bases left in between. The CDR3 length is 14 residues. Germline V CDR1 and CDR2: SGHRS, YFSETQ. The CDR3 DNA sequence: TGCGCCAGCAGCCGGACCGACAGGGAGGACGAGCAGTACTTC. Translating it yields CASSRTDREDEQYF.

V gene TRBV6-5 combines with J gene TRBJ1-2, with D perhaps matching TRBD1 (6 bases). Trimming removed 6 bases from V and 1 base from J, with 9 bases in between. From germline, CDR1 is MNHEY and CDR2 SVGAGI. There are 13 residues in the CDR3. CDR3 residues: CASRLDSNYGYTF. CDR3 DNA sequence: TGTGCCAGCAGGTTGGACAGTAACTATGGCTACACCTTC.

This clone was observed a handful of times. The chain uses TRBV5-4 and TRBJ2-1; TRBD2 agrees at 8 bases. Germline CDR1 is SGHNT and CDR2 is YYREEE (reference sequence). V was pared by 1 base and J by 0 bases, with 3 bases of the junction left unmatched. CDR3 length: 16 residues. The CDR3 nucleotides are TGTGCCAGCAGCTTGCATAGCGGGGTCTCCTACAATGAGCAGTTCTTC. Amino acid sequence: CASSLHSGVSYNEQFF.

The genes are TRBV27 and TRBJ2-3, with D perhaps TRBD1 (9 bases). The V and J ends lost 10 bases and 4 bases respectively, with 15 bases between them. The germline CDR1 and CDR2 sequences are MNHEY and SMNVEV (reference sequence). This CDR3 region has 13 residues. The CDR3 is CATGGTGPDTQYF. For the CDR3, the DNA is TGTGCCACGGGGGGGACAGGGCCAGATACGCAGTATTTT.

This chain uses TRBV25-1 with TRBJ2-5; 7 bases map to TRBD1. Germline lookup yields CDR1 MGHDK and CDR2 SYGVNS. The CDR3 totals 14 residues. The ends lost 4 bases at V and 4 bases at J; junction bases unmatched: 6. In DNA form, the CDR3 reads TGTGCCAGCAGTGGTGACAGGGTGGGAGAGACCCAGTACTTC. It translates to CASSGDRVGETQYF.

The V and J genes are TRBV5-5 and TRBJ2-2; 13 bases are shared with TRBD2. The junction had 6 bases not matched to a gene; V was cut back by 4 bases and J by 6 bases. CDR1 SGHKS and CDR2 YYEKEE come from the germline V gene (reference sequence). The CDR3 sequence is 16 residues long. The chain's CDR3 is CASSPPGLAGPGELFF. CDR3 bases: TGTGCCAGCAGCCCGCCGGGACTAGCGGGGCCCGGGGAGCTGTTTTTT.

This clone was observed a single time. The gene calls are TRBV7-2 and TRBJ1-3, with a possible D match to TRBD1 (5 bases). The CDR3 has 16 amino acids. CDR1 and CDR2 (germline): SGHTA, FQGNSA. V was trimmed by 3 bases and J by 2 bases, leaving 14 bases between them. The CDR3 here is CASSFLGGAAGNTIYF. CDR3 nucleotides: TGTGCCAGCAGCTTCCTAGGAGGGGCGGCTGGAAACACCATATATTTT.

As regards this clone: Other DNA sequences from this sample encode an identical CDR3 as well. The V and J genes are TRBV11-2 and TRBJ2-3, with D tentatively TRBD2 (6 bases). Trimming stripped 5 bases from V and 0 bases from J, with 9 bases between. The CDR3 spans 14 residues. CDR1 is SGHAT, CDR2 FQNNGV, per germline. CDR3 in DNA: TGTGCCAGCAGCCGGGGAGGAAGCACAGATACGCAGTATTTT. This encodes CASSRGGSTDTQYF.

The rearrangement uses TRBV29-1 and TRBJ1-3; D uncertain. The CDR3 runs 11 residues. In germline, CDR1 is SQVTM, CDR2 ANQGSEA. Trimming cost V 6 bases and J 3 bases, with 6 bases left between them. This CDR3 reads CSVSGGNTIYF. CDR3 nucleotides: TGCAGCGTGTCAGGTGGAAACACCATATATTTT.

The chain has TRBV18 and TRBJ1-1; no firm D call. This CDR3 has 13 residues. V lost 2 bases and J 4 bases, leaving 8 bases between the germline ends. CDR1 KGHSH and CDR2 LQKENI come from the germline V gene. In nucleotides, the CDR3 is TGTGCCAGCTCACCAGTAACTGGCACTGAAGCTTTCTTT. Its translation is CASSPVTGTEAFF.

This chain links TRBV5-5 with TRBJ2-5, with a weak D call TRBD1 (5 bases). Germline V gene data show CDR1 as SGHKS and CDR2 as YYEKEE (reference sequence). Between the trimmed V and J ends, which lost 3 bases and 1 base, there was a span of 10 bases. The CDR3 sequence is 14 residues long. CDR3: CASSSQGTQETQYF. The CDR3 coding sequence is TGTGCCAGCAGCTCCCAGGGTACCCAAGAGACCCAGTACTTC.

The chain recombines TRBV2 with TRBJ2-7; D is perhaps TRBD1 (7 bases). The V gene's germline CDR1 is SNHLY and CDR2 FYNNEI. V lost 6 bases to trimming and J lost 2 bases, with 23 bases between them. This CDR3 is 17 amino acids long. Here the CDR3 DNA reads TGTGCCAGCAGCATTACCCCGCAGGGGGGTGGGCCCTACGAGCAGTACTTC. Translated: CASSITPQGGGPYEQYF.

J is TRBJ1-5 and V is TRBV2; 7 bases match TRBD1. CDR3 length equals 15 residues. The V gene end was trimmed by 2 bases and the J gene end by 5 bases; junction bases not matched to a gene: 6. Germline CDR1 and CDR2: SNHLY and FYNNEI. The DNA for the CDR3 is TGTGCCAGCAGTGAAACCGGGACAGAGGATCAGCCCCAGCATTTT. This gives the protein CASSETGTEDQPQHF.

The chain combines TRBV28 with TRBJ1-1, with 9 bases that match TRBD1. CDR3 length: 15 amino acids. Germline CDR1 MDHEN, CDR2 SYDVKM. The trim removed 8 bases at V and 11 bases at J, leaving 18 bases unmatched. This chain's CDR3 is CASRNTGGAKPDAFF. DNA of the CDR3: TGTGCCAGCCGAAACACAGGGGGCGCGAAACCCGACGCTTTCTTT.